The clone carrying this T cell receptor (beta chain) occurred a few times. These data belong to a study of shared clonotypes between healthy human individuals. The repertoire was sequenced with immunoSEQ multiplex PCR; TCRdb's copy has only in-frame clones and lacks some. Here the sample spans 600,000 to 800,000 clones, roughly 72% being singletons. Trimming took 0 bases from V and 7 from J, leaving 15 bases between them. In germline, CDR1 is LGHNA, CDR2 YNFKEQ. The CDR3 sequence is 15 residues long. This rearrangement joins TRBV4-2 to TRBJ1-2; tentative D call: TRBD1 (6 bases). The material sequenced was memory CD4+ T cells sorted from blood. Subset: CD45RA-negative fraction. This receptor was obtained from a woman in her 30s in good health. As DNA, the CDR3 is TGTGCCAGCAGCCAAGATCGGACAGACCGGGGTGGCTACACCTTC. This gives the protein CASSQDRTDRGGYTF.